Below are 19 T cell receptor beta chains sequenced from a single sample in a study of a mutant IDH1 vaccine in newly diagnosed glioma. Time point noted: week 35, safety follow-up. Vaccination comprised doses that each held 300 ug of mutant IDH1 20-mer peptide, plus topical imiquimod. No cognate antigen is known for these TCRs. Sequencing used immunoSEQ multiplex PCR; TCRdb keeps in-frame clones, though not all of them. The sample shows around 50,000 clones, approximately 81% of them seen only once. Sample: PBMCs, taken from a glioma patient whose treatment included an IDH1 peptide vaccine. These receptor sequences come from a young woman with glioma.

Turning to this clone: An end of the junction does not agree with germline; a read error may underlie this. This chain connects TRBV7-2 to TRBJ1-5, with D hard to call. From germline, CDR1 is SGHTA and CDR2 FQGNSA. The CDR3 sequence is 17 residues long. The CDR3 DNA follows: TGTGCCAGCAGCCTAGCCCCGAGGCGTGGGCTTAATCAGCCCCAGCATTTT. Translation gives CASSLAPRRGLNQPQHF. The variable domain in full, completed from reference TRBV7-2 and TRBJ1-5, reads GAGVSQSPSNKVTEKGKDVELRCDPISGHTALYWYRQSLGQGLEFLIYFQGNSAPDKSGLPSDRFSAERTGGSVSTLTIQRTQQEDSAVYLCASSLAPRRGLNQPQHFGDGTRLSIL.

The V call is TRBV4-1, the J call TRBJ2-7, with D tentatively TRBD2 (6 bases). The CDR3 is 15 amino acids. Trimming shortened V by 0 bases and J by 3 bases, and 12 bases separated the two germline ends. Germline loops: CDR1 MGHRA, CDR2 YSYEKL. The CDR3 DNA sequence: TGCGCCAGCAGCCAAGATCAAGGGAGGAACTACGAGCAGTACTTC. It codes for CASSQDQGRNYEQYF.

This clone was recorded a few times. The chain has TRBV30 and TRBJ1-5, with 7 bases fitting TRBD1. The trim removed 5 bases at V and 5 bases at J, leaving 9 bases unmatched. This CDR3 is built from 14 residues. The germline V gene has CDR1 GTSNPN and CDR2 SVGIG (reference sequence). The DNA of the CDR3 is TGTGCCTGGGGAACAGGGGCCCTGCATCAGCCCCAGCATTTT. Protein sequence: CAWGTGALHQPQHF.

The CDR3 sequence is CARSLEPGWTYEQYF. The CDR3 coding sequence is TGTGCCAGAAGCTTGGAACCAGGGTGGACCTACGAGCAGTACTTC. The chain is built from TRBV5-3 and TRBJ2-7; tentatively, D is TRBD1 (5 bases). TRBV5-3 is placed among ORFs of uncertain function. CDR3 length: 15 amino acids. The ends were cut back, 0 bases at V and 2 bases at J, with 12 bases in the middle.

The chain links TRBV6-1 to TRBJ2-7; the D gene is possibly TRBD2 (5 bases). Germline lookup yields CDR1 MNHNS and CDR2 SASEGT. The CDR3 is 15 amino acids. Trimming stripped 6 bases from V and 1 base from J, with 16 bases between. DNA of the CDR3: TGTGCCAGCAGCAGGACGGGGATCCTGTCCTACGAGCAGTACTTC. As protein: CASSRTGILSYEQYF.

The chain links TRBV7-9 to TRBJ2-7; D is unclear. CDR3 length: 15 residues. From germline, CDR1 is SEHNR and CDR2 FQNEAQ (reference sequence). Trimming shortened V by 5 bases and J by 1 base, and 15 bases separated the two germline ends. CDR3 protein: CASSLMPTGSYEQYF. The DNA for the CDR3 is TGTGCCAGCAGCCTGATGCCGACTGGTTCCTACGAGCAGTACTTC.

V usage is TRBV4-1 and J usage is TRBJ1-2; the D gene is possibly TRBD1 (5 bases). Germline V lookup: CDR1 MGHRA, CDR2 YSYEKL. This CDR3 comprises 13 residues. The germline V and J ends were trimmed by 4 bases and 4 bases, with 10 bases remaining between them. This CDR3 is CASSRPGVYGYTF. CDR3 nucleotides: TGCGCCAGCAGCCGCCCGGGGGTCTATGGCTACACCTTC.

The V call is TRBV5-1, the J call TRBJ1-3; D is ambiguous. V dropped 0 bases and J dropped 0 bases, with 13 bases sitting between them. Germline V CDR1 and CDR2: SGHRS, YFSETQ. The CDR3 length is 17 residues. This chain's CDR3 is CASSLEGAHSSGNTIYF. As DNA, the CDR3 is TGCGCCAGCAGCTTGGAAGGCGCTCATAGCTCTGGAAACACCATATATTTT.

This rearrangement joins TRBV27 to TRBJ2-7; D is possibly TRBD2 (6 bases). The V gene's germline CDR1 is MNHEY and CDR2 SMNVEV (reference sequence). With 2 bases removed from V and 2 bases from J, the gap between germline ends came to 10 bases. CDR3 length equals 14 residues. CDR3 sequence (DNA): TGTGCCAGCAGTTTAGGAGGGATCACCTACGAGCAGTACTTC. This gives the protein CASSLGGITYEQYF.

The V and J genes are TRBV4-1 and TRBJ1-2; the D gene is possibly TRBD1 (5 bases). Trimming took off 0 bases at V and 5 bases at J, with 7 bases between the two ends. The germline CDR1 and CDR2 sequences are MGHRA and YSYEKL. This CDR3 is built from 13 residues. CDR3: CASSQDEGYGYTF. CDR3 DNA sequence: TGCGCCAGCAGCCAAGATGAGGGGTATGGCTACACCTTC.

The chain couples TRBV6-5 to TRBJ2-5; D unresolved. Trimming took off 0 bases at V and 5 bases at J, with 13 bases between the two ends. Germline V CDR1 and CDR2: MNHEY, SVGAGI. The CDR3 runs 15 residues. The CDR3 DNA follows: TGTGCCAGCAGTTACTCGTCAACCCGATGGGAGACCCAGTACTTC. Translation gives CASSYSSTRWETQYF.

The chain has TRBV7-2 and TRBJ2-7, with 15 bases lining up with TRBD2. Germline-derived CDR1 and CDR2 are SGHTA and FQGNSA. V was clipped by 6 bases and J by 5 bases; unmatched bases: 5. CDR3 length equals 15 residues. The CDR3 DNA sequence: TGTGCCAGCAGTCGGACTAGCGGGAGGGCCCACGAGCAGTACTTC. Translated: CASSRTSGRAHEQYF. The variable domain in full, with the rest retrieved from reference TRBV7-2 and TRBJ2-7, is GAGVSQSPSNKVTEKGKDVELRCDPISGHTALYWYRQSLGQGLEFLIYFQGNSAPDKSGLPSDRFSAERTGGSVSTLTIQRTQQEDSAVYLCASSRTSGRAHEQYFGPGTRLTVT.

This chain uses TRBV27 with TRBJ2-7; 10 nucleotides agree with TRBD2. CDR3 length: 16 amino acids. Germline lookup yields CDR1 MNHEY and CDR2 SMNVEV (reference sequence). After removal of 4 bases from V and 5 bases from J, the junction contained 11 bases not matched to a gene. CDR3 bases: TGTGCCAGCAGTTCGTACTCCGGGACTAGCGCCGACGAGCAGTACTTC. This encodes CASSSYSGTSADEQYF.

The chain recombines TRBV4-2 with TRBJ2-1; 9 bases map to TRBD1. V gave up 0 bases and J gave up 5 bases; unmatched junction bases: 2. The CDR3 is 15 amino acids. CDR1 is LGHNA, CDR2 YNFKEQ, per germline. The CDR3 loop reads CASSQEGDRDNEQFF. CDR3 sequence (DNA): TGTGCCAGCAGCCAAGAAGGGGACAGGGACAATGAGCAGTTCTTC.

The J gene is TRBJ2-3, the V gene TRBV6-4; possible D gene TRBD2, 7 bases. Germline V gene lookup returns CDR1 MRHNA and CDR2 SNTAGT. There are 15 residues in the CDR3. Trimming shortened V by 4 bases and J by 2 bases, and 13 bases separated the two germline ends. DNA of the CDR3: TGTGCCAGCAGTGCATCGGGGGGCTTCACAGATACGCAGTATTTT. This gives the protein CASSASGGFTDTQYF.

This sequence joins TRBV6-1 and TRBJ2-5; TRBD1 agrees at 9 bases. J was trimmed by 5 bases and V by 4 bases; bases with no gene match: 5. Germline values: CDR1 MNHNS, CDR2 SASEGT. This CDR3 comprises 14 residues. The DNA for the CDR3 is TGTGCCAGCAGTGTGGGTGGACAGGGGGAGACCCAGTACTTC. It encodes CASSVGGQGETQYF.

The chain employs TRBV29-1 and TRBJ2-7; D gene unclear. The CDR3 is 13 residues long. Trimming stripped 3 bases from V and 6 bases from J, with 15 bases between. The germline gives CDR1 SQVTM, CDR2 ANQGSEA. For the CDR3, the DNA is TGCAGCGTTGACGACACCTCCCTAGGCGAGCAGTACTTC. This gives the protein CSVDDTSLGEQYF.

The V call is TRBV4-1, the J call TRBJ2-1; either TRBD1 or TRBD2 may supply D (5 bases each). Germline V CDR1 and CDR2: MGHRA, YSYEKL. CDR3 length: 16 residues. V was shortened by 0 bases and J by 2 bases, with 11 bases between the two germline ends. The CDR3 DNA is TGCGCCAGCAGCCAAGATCTGGGGGAGACCTACAATGAGCAGTTCTTC. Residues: CASSQDLGETYNEQFF.

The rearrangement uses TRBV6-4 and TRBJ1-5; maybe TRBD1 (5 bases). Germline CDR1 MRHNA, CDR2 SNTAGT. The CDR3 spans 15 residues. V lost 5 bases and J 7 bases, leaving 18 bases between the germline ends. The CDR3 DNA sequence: TGTGCCAGCAGTCCCCGTGTAGGGGTGGGCCAGCCCCAGCATTTT. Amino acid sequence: CASSPRVGVGQPQHF.